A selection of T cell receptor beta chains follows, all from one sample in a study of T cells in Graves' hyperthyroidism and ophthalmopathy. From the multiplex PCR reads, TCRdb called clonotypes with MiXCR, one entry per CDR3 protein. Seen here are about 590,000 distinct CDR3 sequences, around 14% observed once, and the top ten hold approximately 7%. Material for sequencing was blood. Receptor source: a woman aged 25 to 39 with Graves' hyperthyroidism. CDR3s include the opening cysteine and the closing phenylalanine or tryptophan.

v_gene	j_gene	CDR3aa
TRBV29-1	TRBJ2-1	CSSGRPSNEQFF
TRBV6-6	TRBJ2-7	CASSYSSGPGGTHTYEQYF
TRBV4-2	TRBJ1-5	CASSQERGFNQPQHF
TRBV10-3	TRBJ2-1	CAISGGDGSSYNEQFF
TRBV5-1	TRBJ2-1	CASSYRQGRGSYNEQFF
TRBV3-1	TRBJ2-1	CASSQGVRDARSSYNEQFF
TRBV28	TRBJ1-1	CASTGLQGIMLRTEAFF
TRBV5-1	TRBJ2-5	CASSLNQETQYF
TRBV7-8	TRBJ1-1	CASSGRPGGPEAFF
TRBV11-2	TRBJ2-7	CASSSLGGASYEQYF
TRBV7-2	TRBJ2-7	CASSLYLTSGNGYEQYF
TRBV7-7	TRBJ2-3	CASSLGPVTTQYF
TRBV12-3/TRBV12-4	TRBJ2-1	CANSGETNEQFF
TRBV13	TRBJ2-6	CASSFGDRGYLGANVLTF
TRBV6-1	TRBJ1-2	CASSGAIPQDSGYTF
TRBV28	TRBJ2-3	CASSTGTGVQYF
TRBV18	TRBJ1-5	CASSFRETNQPQHF
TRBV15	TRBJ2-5	CATSRDYQETQYF
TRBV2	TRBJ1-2	CASRGTGSGSHGYTF
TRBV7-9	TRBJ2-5	CASSLVFSGGFETQYF